These 12 T cell receptor beta chains came from one sample sequenced in a study of blood T cells in healthy people across ages. A second PCR of about 7 to 12 cycles used a sample-barcoded 5' primer and a J-beta primer mix. MiXCR was run by TCRdb on the 5' RACE reads, yielding one entry per CDR3 protein. The table lists roughly 1.5 million distinct CDR3 sequences, about 42% of them singletons. What was sequenced was blood. These receptors were collected from a woman between 18 and 29 years old in good health.

Remarks on this clonotype: The junction departs from the called germline gene at one end, perhaps through a read error. This chain connects TRBV9 to TRBJ2-3; maybe TRBD2 (5 bases). CDR1 and CDR2 (germline): SGDLS, YYNGEE. CDR3 length equals 14 residues. The DNA of the CDR3 is TGTGTCAGCAGCGTAAGTGGGAGCTTAAATACGCAGTATTTT. Protein: CVSSVSGSLNTQYF.

The chain is built from TRBV28 and TRBJ2-2; D gene ambiguous. Germline values: CDR1 MDHEN, CDR2 SYDVKM. CDR3 length: 17 residues. Trimming removed 5 bases from V and 0 bases from J, with 16 bases in between. CDR3 region: CASSQAATRSNTGELFF. The CDR3 nucleotides read TGTGCCAGCAGTCAAGCCGCTACGAGGTCGAACACCGGGGAGCTGTTTTTT.

The V gene is TRBV7-2, the J gene TRBJ2-7, with D perhaps TRBD2 (5 bases). This CDR3 has 14 amino acids. In germline, CDR1 is SGHTA, CDR2 FQGNSA. Between the trimmed V and J ends, which lost 2 bases and 6 bases, there was a span of 14 bases. As DNA, the CDR3 is TGTGCCAGCAGCTTACGCCGAGGACTTTTCGAGCAGTACTTC. Translating gives CASSLRRGLFEQYF.

This clonotype was seen at least ten times. The chain employs TRBV2 and TRBJ2-7; possible D gene TRBD1, 6 bases. The CDR3 extends over 14 amino acids. Germline-derived CDR1 and CDR2 are SNHLY and FYNNEI. V lost 6 bases, J lost 0 bases, and 12 bases lay in between. CDR3 nucleotides: TGTGCCAGCAGGCCCGGACAGAGCTCCTACGAGCAGTACTTC. This sequence encodes CASRPGQSSYEQYF.

This clonotype was seen ten or more times. One junction end does not reproduce the germline sequence, and a read error may be involved. This chain links TRBV12-3 or TRBV12-4 with TRBJ2-7; tentative D call: TRBD1 (5 bases). The CDR3 is 12 residues long. CDR3: CASSLGAYEQYF. DNA for the CDR3: TGTGCCAGCAGCTTAGGGGCCTACGAGCAGTACTTC.

CDR3 protein: CASSLGAGDGETQYF. The CDR3 coding sequence is TGTGCCAGCAGTCTAGGAGCGGGGGATGGAGAGACCCAGTACTTC. This chain links TRBV12-3 or TRBV12-4 with TRBJ2-5; 8 nucleotides align to TRBD2. This CDR3 is 15 amino acids long. The J segment lost 4 bases and the V segment lost 5 bases, leaving 9 bases of the junction unmatched.

The chain recombines TRBV12-3 or TRBV12-4 with TRBJ1-2, with TRBD1 matching 8 bases. V shed 5 bases, J shed 4 bases, and the junction held 9 bases outside the gene matches. The CDR3 consists of 15 residues. This CDR3 reads CASSTQGAGGYGYTF. In DNA form, the CDR3 reads TGTGCCAGCAGTACTCAGGGGGCAGGGGGCTATGGCTACACCTTC.

The genes are TRBV20-1 and TRBJ2-7; TRBD2 might be the D (5 bases). The V gene's germline CDR1 is DFQATT and CDR2 SNEGSKA (reference sequence). V was cut by 3 bases and J by 5 bases, with 14 bases left in between. The CDR3 has 13 amino acids. The chain's CDR3 is CSASSGVYHEQYF. The CDR3 DNA reads TGCAGTGCTAGCTCCGGGGTTTATCACGAGCAGTACTTC.

J is TRBJ2-7 and V is TRBV15, with a weak D call TRBD2 (5 bases). The germline V and J ends were trimmed by 8 bases and 7 bases, with 15 bases remaining between them. The CDR3 is made up of 12 amino acids. Germline values: CDR1 LNHNV, CDR2 YYDKDF (reference sequence). The CDR3 here is CATARRRNEQYF. The CDR3 bases are TGTGCCACCGCTCGCCGGAGGAATGAGCAGTACTTC.

There are a few counts of this clonotype. The chain recombines TRBV15 with TRBJ1-5, with 7 bases matching TRBD1. The germline CDR1 and CDR2 sequences are LNHNV and YYDKDF (reference sequence). The CDR3 runs to 16 residues. The junction had 8 bases not matched to a gene; V was cut back by 4 bases and J by 2 bases. As DNA, the CDR3 is TGTGCCACCAGCACTTTCGGAGGGGGCCGCAATCAGCCCCAGCATTTT. This sequence encodes CATSTFGGGRNQPQHF.

This clonotype was seen a few times. The gene calls are TRBV12-5 and TRBJ2-1; D ambiguous. Looked up from germline, CDR1 is LGHNT and CDR2 is FRNRAP. The CDR3 contains 13 residues. Deletions cut 2 bases from V and 3 bases from J, with 5 bases between. The CDR3 loop is CASGLYGYNEQFF. The DNA of the CDR3 is TGTGCTAGTGGTTTGTACGGCTACAATGAGCAGTTCTTC.

The V gene is TRBV20-1, the J gene TRBJ1-6; D not certain. CDR1 and CDR2 (germline): DFQATT, SNEGSKA (reference sequence). V was clipped by 3 bases and J by 7 bases, with 13 bases between them. The CDR3 loop spans 14 amino acids. CDR3 residues: CSASFTEPNSPLHF. The CDR3 nucleotides read TGCAGTGCTAGTTTCACAGAACCGAATTCACCCCTCCACTTT.